This TCR beta chain is from a study of T cell responses to AZD1222 COVID-19 vaccine. The CDR3 length is 12 residues. V was cut by 4 bases and J by 3 bases, with 6 bases left in between. The germline gives CDR1 WSHSY, CDR2 SAAADI. Only in-frame clones appear in the TCRdb table, and some are missing; sequencing was by immunoSEQ multiplex PCR. The repertoire consists of 150,000 or so clones, with less than 95% occurring once and the leading ten covering 0.64%. Study-level findings and limits: Along spike, vaccine-associated CD4 TCRs were found throughout, with dominance at 160-218 and 743-854.

For this clone: The antigen is not known.

The source material was peripheral blood, sampled on day 0 of AZD1222 vaccination. The chain couples TRBV10-2 to TRBJ1-2; no firm D call. This TCR derives from an adult in good health. CDR3 DNA sequence: TGCGCCAGCAGTGGACGGTACTATGGCTACACCTTC. The encoded protein is CASSGRYYGYTF.